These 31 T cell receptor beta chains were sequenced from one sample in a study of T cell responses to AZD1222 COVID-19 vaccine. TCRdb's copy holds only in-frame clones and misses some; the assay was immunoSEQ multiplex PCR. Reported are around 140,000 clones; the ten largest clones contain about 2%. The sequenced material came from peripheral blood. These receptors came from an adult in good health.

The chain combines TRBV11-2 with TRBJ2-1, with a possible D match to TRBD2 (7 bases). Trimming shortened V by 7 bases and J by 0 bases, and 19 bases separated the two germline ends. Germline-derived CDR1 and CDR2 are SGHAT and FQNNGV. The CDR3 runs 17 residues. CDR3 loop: CASKGGATVSSYNEQFF. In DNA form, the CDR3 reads TGTGCCAGCAAGGGGGGGGCCACGGTTTCCTCCTACAATGAGCAGTTCTTC.

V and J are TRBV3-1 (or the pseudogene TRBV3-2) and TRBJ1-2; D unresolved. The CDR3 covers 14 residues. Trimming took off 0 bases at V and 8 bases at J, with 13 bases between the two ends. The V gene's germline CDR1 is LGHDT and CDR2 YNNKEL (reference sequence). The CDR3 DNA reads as TGTGCCAGCAGCCAAGATGTAAACGGTGGGGGCTACACCTTC. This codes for CASSQDVNGGGYTF.

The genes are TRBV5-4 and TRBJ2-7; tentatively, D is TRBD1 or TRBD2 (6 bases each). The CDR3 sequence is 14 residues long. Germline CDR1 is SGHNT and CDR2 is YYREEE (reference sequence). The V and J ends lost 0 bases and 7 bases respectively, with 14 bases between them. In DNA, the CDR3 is TGTGCCAGCAGCTTGGCAAGGGGGGCGGGAGAGCAGTACTTC. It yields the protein CASSLARGAGEQYF.

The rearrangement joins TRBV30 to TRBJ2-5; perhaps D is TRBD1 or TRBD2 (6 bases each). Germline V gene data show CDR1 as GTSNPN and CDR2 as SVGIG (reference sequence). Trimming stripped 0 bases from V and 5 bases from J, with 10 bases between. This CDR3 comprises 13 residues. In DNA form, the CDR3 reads TGTGCCTGGAGTGTTTTAGGGGGGGAGACCCAGTACTTC. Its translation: CAWSVLGGETQYF.

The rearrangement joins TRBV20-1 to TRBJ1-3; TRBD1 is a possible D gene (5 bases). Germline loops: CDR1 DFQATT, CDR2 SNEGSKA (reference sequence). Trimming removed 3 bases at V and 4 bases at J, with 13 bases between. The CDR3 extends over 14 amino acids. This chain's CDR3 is CSASSRGRGNTIYF. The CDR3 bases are TGCAGTGCTAGTTCTCGGGGACGGGGAAACACCATATATTTT.

The CDR3 coding sequence is TGTGCCAGCAACAAGGGGCGGTGGACTGAAGCTTTCTTT. Translated, it gives CASNKGRWTEAFF. The rearrangement joins TRBV12-3 or TRBV12-4 to TRBJ1-1; TRBD1 might be the D (5 bases). CDR3 size: 13 residues. V shed 7 bases and J shed 5 bases, with 14 bases lying between them.

The CDR3 DNA sequence: TGTGCCAGCAGCCAAGGGACTAGCGGGGGTATAGCCAAAAACATTCAGTACTTC. Encoded protein: CASSQGTSGGIAKNIQYF. The chain uses TRBV3-1 (or the pseudogene TRBV3-2) and TRBJ2-4, with 13 bases matching TRBD2. The CDR3 totals 18 residues. Germline assignment: CDR1 LGHDT and CDR2 YNNKEL (reference sequence). The ends lost 1 base at V and 0 bases at J; junction bases unmatched: 3.

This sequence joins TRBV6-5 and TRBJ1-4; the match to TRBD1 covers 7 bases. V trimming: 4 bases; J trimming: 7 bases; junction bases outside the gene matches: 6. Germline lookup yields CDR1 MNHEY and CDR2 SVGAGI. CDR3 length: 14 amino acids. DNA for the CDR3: TGTGCCAGCAGTTCCCGACAGGGAGGTGAAAAACTGTTTTTT. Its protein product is CASSSRQGGEKLFF.

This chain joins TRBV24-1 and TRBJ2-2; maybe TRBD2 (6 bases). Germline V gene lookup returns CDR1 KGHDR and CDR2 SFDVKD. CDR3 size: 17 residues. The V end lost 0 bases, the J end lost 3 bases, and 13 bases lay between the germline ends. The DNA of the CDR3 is TGTGCCACCAGTGATTTGGACGGCGGGATCGACACCGGGGAGCTGTTTTTT. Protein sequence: CATSDLDGGIDTGELFF.

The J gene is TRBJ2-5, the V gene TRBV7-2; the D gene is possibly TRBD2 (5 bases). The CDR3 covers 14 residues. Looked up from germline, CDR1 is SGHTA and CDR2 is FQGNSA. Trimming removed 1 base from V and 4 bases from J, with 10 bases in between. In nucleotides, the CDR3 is TGTGCCAGCAGCTTAGGCGGGCGAAGAGAGACCCAGTACTTC. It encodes CASSLGGRRETQYF.

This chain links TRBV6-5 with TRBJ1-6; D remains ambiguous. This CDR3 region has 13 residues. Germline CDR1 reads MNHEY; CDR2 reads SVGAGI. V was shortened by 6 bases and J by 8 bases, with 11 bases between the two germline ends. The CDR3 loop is CASRRGVDSPLHF. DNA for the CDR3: TGTGCCAGCAGGCGGGGAGTTGATTCACCCCTCCACTTT.

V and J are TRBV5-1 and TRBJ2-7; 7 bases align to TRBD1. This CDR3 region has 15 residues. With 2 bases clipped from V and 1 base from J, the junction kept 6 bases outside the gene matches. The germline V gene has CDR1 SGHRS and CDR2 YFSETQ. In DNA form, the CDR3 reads TGCGCCAGCAGCTTCGGGACAGAACCTTCCTACGAGCAGTACTTC. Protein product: CASSFGTEPSYEQYF.

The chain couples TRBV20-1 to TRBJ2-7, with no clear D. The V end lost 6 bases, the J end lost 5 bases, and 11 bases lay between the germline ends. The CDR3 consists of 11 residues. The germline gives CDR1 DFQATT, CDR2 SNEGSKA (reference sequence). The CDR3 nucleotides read TGCAGTGCGCAGACCTGGAACGAGCAGTACTTC. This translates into CSAQTWNEQYF.

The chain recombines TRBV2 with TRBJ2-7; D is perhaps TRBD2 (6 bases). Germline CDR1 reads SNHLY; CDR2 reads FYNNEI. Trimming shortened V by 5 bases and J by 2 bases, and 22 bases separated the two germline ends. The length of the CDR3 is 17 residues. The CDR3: CASSTHFSAGPPYEQYF. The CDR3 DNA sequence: TGTGCCAGCAGTACACACTTTAGTGCGGGGCCCCCCTACGAGCAGTACTTC.

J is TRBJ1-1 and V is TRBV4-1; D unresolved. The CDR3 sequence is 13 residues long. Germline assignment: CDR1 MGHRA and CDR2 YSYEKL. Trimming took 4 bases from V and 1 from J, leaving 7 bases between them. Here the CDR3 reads CASSPGANTEAFF. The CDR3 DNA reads TGCGCCAGCAGCCCGGGCGCGAACACTGAAGCTTTCTTT.

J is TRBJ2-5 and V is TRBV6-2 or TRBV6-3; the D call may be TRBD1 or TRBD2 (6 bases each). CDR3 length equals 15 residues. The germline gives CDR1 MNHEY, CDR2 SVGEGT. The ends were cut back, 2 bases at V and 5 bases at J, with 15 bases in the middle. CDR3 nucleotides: TGTGCCAGCAGTTACAGCTCGATCGGGGGCGAGACCCAGTACTTC. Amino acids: CASSYSSIGGETQYF.

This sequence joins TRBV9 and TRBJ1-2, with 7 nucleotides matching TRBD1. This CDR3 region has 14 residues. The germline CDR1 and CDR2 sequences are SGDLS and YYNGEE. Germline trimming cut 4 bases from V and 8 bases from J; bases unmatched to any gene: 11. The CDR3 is CASSPGQLEEGYTF. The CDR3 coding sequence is TGTGCCAGCAGCCCGGGACAGCTCGAAGAGGGCTACACCTTC.

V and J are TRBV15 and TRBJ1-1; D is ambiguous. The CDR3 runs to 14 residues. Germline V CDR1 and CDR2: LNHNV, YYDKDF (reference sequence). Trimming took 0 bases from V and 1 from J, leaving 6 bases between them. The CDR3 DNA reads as TGTGCCACCAGCAGAGATCGCCCGAACACTGAAGCTTTCTTT. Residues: CATSRDRPNTEAFF. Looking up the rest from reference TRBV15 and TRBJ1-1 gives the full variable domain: DAMVIQNPRYQVTQFGKPVTLSCSQTLNHNVMYWYQQKSSQAPKLLFHYYDKDFNNEADTPDNFQSRRPNTSFCFLDIRSPGLGDTAMYLCATSRDRPNTEAFFGQGTRLTVV.

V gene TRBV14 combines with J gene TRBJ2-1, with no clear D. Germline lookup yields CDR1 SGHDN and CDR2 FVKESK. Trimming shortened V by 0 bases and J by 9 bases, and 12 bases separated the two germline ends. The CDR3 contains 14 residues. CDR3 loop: CASSQEVSYSEQFF. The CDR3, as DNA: TGTGCCAGCAGCCAAGAAGTCTCTTATAGTGAGCAGTTCTTC.

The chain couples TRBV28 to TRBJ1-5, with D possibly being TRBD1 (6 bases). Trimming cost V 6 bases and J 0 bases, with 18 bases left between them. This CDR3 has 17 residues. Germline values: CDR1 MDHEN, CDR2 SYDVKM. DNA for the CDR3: TGTGCCAGCAGCTCGGCAGGGGAGACCTATAGCAATCAGCCCCAGCATTTT. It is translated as CASSSAGETYSNQPQHF.

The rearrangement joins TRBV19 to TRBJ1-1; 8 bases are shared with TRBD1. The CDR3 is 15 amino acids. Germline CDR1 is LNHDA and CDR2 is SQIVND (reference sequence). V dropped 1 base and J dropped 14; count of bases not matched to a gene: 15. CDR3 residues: CASSIGLGQGPKSFF. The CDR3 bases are TGTGCCAGTAGTATAGGCCTTGGACAGGGACCGAAATCCTTCTTT.

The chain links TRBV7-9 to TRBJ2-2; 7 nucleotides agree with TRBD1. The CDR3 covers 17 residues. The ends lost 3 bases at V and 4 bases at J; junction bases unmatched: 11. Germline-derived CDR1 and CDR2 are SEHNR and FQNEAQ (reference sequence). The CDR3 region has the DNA TGTGCCAGCAGCTTGGCCTCGGGACAGAGGGTCACCGGGGAGCTGTTTTTT. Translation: CASSLASGQRVTGELFF.

CDR3 sequence reads: CASSASGGENEQFF. For the CDR3, the DNA is TGTGCCAGCAGTGCCAGCGGGGGGGAGAATGAGCAGTTCTTC. The J gene is TRBJ2-1, the V gene TRBV6-4; TRBD2 aligns across 10 bases. V was clipped by 4 bases and J by 7 bases; unmatched bases: 4. Germline assignment: CDR1 MRHNA and CDR2 SNTAGT. This CDR3 comprises 14 residues.

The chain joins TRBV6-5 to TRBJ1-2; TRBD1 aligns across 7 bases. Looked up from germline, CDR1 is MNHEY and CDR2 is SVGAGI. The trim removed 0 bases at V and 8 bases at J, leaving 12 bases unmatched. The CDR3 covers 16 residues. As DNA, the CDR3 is TGTGCCAGCAGTTACTCGCCGGGACAGCGCCTGGGGGGCTACACCTTC. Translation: CASSYSPGQRLGGYTF.

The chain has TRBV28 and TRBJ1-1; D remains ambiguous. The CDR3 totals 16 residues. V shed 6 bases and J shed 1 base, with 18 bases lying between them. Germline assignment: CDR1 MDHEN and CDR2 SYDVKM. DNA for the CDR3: TGTGCCAGCAGCCCTGACGGGTGGGTGCGGAACACTGAAGCTTTCTTT. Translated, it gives CASSPDGWVRNTEAFF.

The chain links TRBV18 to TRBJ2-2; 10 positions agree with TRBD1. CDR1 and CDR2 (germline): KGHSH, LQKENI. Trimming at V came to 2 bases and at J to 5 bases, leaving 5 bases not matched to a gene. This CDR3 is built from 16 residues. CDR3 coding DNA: TGTGCCAGCTCACCAGCCGGGACAGGGGTAACCGGGGAGCTGTTTTTT. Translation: CASSPAGTGVTGELFF.

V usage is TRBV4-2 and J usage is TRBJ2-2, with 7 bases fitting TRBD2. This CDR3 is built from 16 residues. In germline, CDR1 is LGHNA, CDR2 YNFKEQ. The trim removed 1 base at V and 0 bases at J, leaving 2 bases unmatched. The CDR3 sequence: CASSQGLASNTGELFF. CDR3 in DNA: TGTGCCAGCAGCCAAGGACTAGCTTCGAACACCGGGGAGCTGTTTTTT.

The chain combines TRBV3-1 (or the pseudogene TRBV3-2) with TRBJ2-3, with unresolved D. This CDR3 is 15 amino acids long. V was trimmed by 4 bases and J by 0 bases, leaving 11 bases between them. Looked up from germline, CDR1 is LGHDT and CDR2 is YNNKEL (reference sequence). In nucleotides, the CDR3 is TGTGCCAGCAGCCGCTGGCAGTCTAGCACAGATACGCAGTATTTT. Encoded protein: CASSRWQSSTDTQYF.

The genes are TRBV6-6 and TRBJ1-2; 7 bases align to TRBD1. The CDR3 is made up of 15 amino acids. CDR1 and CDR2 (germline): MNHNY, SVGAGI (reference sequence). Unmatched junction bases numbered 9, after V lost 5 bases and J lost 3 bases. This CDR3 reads CASSDLPGQDYGYTF. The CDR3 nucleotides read TGTGCCAGCAGTGACCTACCAGGACAGGACTATGGCTACACCTTC.

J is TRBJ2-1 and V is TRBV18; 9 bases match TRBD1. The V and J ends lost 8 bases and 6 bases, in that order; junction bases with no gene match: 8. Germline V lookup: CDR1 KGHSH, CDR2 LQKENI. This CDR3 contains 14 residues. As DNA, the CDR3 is TGTGCCAGCACCCGGGACAGGGCCCTCAATGAGCAGTTCTTC. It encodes CASTRDRALNEQFF. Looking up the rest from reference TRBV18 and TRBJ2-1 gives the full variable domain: NAGVMQNPRHLVRRRGQEARLRCSPMKGHSHVYWYRQLPEEGLKFMVYLQKENIIDESGMPKERFSAEFPKEGPSILRIQQVVRGDSAAYFCASTRDRALNEQFFGPGTRLTVL.

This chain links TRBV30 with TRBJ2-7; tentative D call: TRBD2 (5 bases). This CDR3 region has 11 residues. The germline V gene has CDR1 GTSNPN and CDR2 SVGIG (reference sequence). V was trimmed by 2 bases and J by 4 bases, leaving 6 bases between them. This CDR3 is CAWSRGYEQYF. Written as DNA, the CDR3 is TGTGCCTGGAGTCGGGGTTACGAGCAGTACTTC.